These 15 T cell receptor beta chains came from one sample sequenced in a study of blood T cell repertoires in COVID-19. Generated by immunoSEQ multiplex PCR, the TCRdb table keeps only in-frame clones and is missing some. This table has 260,000 or so clones, approximately 80% appearing once. Sequenced: peripheral blood. Every receptor here comes from a human donor in a cohort sampled during active COVID-19.

The chain links TRBV6-5 to TRBJ1-1, with TRBD1 identical over 8 bases. Germline assignment: CDR1 MNHEY and CDR2 SVGAGI. V was clipped by 6 bases and J by 4 bases; unmatched bases: 4. CDR3 size: 13 residues. The CDR3 bases are TGTGCCAGCAGGTACGACAGGGGCACTGAAGCTTTCTTT. Residues: CASRYDRGTEAFF.

This clone was recorded a few times. The V gene is TRBV25-1, the J gene TRBJ2-7; a weak D match, TRBD1 (5 bases). Trimming took 2 bases from V and 5 from J, leaving 19 bases between them. The CDR3 is made up of 16 amino acids. Germline V gene lookup returns CDR1 MGHDK and CDR2 SYGVNS. CDR3 bases: TGTGCCAGCAGTGAACCCGGATATACAGGAATCAACGAGCAGTACTTC. Its protein product is CASSEPGYTGINEQYF.

The CDR3 DNA is TGTGCCAGCAGCCAAAGGGGCCCCGCAACAGATACGCAGTATTTT. It is translated as CASSQRGPATDTQYF. This chain connects TRBV14 to TRBJ2-3; possibly TRBD1 for D (5 bases). CDR1 is SGHDN, CDR2 FVKESK, per germline. This CDR3 is 15 amino acids long. The ends were cut back, 2 bases at V and 3 bases at J, with 12 bases in the middle.

This clone was observed a single time. The chain combines TRBV6-5 with TRBJ1-6; 8 nucleotides align to TRBD1. With 0 bases clipped from V and 7 bases from J, the junction kept 5 bases outside the gene matches. The CDR3 covers 16 residues. Germline V lookup: CDR1 MNHEY, CDR2 SVGAGI. This CDR3 reads CASSYSDRVRNSPLHF. The CDR3 DNA sequence: TGTGCCAGCAGTTACTCGGACAGGGTGAGAAATTCACCCCTCCACTTT.

The chain recombines TRBV11-2 with TRBJ2-3; 9 nucleotides align to TRBD2. The germline V gene encodes CDR1 SGHAT and CDR2 FQNNGV. This CDR3 comprises 15 residues. The trim removed 1 base at V and 6 bases at J, leaving 5 bases unmatched. The CDR3 DNA reads TGTGCCAGCAGCTTAGTGTCTAGCGGGGTTGATACGCAGTATTTT. Protein product: CASSLVSSGVDTQYF.

J is TRBJ2-3 and V is TRBV15; 9 bases fit TRBD2. CDR3 size: 16 residues. Looked up from germline, CDR1 is LNHNV and CDR2 is YYDKDF (reference sequence). V shed 0 bases, J shed 4 bases, and the junction held 5 bases outside the gene matches. This chain's CDR3 is CATSRDFAGGADTQYF. CDR3 bases: TGTGCCACCAGCAGAGATTTTGCGGGGGGGGCAGATACGCAGTATTTT.

This clone was seen more than once but under ten times. The chain joins TRBV5-5 to TRBJ2-7, with TRBD1 as a possible D gene (6 bases). Germline-derived CDR1 and CDR2 are SGHKS and YYEKEE (reference sequence). V lost 4 bases and J lost 2, with 10 bases in between. The CDR3 consists of 13 residues. CDR3 sequence reads: CASSEDRAYEQYF. DNA of the CDR3: TGTGCCAGCAGCGAGGACAGAGCCTACGAGCAGTACTTC.

J is TRBJ2-5 and V is TRBV5-8; 7 nucleotides match TRBD1. Germline V lookup: CDR1 SGHTS, CDR2 YDEGEE. The CDR3 length is 15 residues. J was trimmed by 1 base and V by 6 bases; bases with no gene match: 9. CDR3 nucleotides: TGTGCCAGCACCCAATCCGGGACAGTCCAAGAGACCCAGTACTTC. It specifies CASTQSGTVQETQYF.

This chain links TRBV5-1 with TRBJ2-1; 13 bases are a match to TRBD2. The V gene's germline CDR1 is SGHRS and CDR2 YFSETQ. The length of the CDR3 is 18 residues. V shed 4 bases, J shed 2 bases, and the junction held 9 bases outside the gene matches. Here the CDR3 reads CASSHSDGTSGTYNEQFF. The CDR3 nucleotides are TGCGCCAGCAGCCACTCAGATGGGACTAGCGGGACCTACAATGAGCAGTTCTTC.

The chain has TRBV14 and TRBJ1-1; 7 nucleotides agree with TRBD1. V lost 4 bases and J lost 5; bases outside the gene matches: 7. The germline V gene has CDR1 SGHDN and CDR2 FVKESK. This CDR3 has 14 amino acids. Here the CDR3 DNA reads TGTGCCAGCAGCCGATACAGGGGTCGGACTGAAGCTTTCTTT. Its protein product is CASSRYRGRTEAFF.

This clone was counted a few times. V is TRBV5-1 and J is TRBJ1-1; 8 bases fit TRBD1. Trimming removed 4 bases from V and 1 base from J; junction bases left unmatched: 15. This CDR3 comprises 18 residues. CDR1 is SGHRS and CDR2 is YFSETQ in the germline V gene. The CDR3 is CASSDDRGLLVTNTEAFF. For the CDR3, the DNA is TGCGCCAGCAGCGACGACAGGGGCCTCCTCGTTACGAACACTGAAGCTTTCTTT.

V and J are TRBV12-2 and TRBJ2-2; the table's D call of TRBD2 was not tested on the DNA. TRBV12-2 corresponds to a pseudogene. The CDR3 length is 19 residues. CDR3 DNA sequence: TGTGCAAGTCGCCCAGGGGGTCGGACTAGCGGGAAGAAAACCGGGGAGCTGTTTTTT. Protein: CASRPGGRTSGKKTGELFF.

This clone was recorded once. This sequence joins TRBV6-6 and TRBJ2-7; 9 bases agree with TRBD1. V gave up 8 bases and J gave up 2 bases; unmatched junction bases: 4. Germline V gives CDR1 MNHNY, CDR2 SVGAGI (reference sequence). This CDR3 spans 13 amino acids. The CDR3: CASGTGFTYEQYF. CDR3 nucleotide sequence: TGTGCCAGCGGGACAGGGTTTACCTACGAGCAGTACTTC.

This chain uses TRBV7-9 with TRBJ2-2; 10 nucleotides agree with TRBD1. Per germline, CDR1 SEHNR and CDR2 FQNEAQ (reference sequence). With 1 base clipped from V and 6 bases from J, the junction kept 2 bases outside the gene matches. This CDR3 region has 15 residues. The CDR3 protein is CASSLETGGPGELFF. The CDR3 DNA reads TGTGCCAGCAGCTTAGAGACAGGGGGCCCCGGGGAGCTGTTTTTT.

This chain uses TRBV19 with TRBJ1-1; D call uncertain. Germline CDR1 reads LNHDA; CDR2 reads SQIVND (reference sequence). V was shortened by 3 bases and J by 7 bases, with 12 bases between the two germline ends. The CDR3 consists of 13 residues. CDR3: CASSIGVSIEAFF. CDR3 bases: TGTGCCAGTAGTATCGGGGTCTCTATTGAAGCTTTCTTT.